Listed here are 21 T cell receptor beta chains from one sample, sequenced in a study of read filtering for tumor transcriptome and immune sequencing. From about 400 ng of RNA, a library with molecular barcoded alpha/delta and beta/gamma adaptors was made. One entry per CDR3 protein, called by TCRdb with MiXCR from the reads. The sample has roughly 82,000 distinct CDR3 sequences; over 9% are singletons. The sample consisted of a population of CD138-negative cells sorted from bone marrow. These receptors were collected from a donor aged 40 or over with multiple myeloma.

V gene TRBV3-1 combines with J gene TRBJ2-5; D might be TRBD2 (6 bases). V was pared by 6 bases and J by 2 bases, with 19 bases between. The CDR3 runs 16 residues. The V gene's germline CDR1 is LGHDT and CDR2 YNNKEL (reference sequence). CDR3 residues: CASSQGTPGLQETQYF. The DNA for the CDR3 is TGTGCCAGCAGTCAGGGAACTCCGGGACTTCAAGAGACCCAGTACTTC.

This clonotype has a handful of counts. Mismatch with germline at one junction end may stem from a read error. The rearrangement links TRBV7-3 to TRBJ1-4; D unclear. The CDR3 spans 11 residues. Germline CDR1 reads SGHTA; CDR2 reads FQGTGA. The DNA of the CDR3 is TGTGCCAGCAGTCCGGCGCCCTCCTGGATTTTT. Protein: CASSPAPSWIF.

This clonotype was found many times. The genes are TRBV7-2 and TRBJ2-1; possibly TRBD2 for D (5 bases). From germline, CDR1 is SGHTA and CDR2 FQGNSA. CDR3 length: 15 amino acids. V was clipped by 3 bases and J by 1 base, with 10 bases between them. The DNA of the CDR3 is TGTGCCAGCAGCTTCGAGAGGAGGTCCTACAATGAGCAGTTCTTC. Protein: CASSFERRSYNEQFF.

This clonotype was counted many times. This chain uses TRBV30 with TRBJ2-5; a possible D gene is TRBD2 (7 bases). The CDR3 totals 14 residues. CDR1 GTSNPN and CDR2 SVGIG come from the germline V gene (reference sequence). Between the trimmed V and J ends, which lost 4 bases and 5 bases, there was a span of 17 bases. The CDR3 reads CAWKGGGLWETQYF. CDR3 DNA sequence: TGTGCCTGGAAGGGCGGGGGCCTCTGGGAGACCCAGTACTTC.

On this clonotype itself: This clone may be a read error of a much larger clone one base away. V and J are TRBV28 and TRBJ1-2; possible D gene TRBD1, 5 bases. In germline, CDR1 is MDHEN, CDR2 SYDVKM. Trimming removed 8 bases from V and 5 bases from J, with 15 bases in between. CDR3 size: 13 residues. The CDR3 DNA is TGTGCCAGCGGCCCCAGGGAGGGGTATGGCTACACCTTC. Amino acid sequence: CASGPREGYGYTF.

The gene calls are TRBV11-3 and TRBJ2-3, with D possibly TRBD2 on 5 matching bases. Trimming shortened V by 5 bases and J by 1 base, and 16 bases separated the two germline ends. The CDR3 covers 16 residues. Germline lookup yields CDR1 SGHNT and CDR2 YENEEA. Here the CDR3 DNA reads TGTGCCAGCAGCCCACTAGAGCGAAGGGGCACAGATACGCAGTATTTT. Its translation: CASSPLERRGTDTQYF.

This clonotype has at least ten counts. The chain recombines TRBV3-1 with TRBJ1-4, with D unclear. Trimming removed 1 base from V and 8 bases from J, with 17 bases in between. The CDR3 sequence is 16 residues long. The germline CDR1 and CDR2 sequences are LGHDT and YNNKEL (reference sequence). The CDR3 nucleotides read TGTGCCAGCAGCCAAGCCCACGAATCTTCGGGAGAAAAACTGTTTTTT. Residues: CASSQAHESSGEKLFF.

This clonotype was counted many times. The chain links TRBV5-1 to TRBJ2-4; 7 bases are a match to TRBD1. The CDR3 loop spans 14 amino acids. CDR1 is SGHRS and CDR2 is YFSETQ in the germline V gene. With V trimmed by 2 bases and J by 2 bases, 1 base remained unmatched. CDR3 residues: CASSLQGSKNIQYF. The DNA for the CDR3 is TGCGCCAGCAGCTTACAGGGGTCCAAAAACATTCAGTACTTC.

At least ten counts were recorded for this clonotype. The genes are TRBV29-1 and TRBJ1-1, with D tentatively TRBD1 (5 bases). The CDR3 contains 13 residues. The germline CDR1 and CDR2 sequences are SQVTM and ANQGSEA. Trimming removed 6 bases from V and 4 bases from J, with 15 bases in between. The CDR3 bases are TGCAGCGTCCAGCGGGGGGTAGGCACTGAAGCTTTCTTT. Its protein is CSVQRGVGTEAFF.

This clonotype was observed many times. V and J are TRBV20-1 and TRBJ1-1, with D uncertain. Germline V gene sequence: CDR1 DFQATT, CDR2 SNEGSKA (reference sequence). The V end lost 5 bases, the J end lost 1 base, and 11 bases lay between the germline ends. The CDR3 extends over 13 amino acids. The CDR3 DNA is TGCAGTGCTTCCCCGGACCAGAACACTGAAGCTTTCTTT. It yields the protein CSASPDQNTEAFF.

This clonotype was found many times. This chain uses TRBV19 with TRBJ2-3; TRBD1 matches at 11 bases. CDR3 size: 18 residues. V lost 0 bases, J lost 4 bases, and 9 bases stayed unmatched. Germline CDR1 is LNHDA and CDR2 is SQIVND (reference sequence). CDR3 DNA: TGTGCCAGTAGTATAGATCGAGGACAGGGGGCAAAAGCAGATACGCAGTATTTT. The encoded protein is CASSIDRGQGAKADTQYF.

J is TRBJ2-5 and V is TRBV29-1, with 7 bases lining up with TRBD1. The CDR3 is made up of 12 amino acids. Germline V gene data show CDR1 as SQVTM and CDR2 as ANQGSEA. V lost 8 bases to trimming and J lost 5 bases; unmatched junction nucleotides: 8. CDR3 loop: CSFQGVTETQYF. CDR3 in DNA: TGCAGCTTCCAGGGGGTGACGGAGACCCAGTACTTC.

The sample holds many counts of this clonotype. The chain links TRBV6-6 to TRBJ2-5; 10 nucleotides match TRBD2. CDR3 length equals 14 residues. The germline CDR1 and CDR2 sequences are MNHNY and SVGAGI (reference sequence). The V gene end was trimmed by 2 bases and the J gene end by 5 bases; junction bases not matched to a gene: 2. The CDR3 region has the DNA TGTGCCAGCAGTTACGGGACTAGCGTCGAGACCCAGTACTTC. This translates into CASSYGTSVETQYF.

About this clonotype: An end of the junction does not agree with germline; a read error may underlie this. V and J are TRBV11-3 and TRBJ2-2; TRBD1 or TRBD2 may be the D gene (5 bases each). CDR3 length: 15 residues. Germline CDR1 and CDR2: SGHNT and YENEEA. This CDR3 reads CASRAGTANTGEQFF. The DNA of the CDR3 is TGTGCCAGCAGGGCCGGGACGGCGAACACCGGGGAGCAGTTCTTT.

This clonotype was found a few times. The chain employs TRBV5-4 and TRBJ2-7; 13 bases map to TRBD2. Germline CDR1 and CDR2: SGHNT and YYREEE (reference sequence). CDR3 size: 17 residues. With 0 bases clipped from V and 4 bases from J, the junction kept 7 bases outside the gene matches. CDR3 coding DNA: TGTGCCAGCAGCTTGGAACCAACTAGCGGGGGGGCGTACGAGCAGTACTTC. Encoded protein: CASSLEPTSGGAYEQYF. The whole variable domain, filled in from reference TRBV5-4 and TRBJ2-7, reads ETGVTQSPTHLIKTRGQQVTLRCSSQSGHNTVSWYQQALGQGPQFIFQYYREEENGRGNFPPRFSGLQFPNYSSELNVNALELDDSALYLCASSLEPTSGGAYEQYFGPGTRLTVT.

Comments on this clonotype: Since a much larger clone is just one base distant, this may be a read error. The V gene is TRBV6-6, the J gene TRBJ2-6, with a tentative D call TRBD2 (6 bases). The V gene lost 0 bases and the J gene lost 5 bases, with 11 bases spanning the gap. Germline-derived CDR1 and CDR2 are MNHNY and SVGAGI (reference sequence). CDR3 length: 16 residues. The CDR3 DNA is TGTGCCAGCAGTTACTCCGCGGGGTACAGGGCCAACGTCCTGACTTTC. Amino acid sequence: CASSYSAGYRANVLTF.

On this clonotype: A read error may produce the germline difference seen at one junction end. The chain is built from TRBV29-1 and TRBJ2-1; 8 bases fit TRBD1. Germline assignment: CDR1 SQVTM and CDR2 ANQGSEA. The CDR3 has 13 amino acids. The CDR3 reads CSVEQGGYNEQSF. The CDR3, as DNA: TGTAGCGTTGAACAGGGGGGATACAATGAGCAGTCCTTC.

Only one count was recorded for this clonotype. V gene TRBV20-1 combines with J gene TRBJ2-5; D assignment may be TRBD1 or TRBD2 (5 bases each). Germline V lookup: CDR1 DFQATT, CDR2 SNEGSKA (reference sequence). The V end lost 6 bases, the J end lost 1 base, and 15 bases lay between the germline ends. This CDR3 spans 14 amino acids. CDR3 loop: CSAPEGRLQETQYF. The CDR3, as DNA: TGCAGTGCCCCAGAGGGACGTCTCCAAGAGACCCAGTACTTC.

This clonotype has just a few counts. The chain's CDR3 is CSAWPAGGHNEQFF. The DNA of the CDR3 is TGCAGTGCCTGGCCAGCGGGAGGGCACAATGAGCAGTTCTTC. The rearrangement uses TRBV20-1 and TRBJ2-1; 10 bases map to TRBD2. The germline gives CDR1 DFQATT, CDR2 SNEGSKA (reference sequence). V gave up 6 bases and J gave up 5 bases; unmatched junction bases: 7. This CDR3 has 14 amino acids.

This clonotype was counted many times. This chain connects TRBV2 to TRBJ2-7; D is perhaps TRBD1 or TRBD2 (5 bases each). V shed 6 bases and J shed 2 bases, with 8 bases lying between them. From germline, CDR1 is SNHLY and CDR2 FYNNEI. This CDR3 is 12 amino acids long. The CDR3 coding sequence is TGTGCCAGCAGCAGGGAGCCCTACGAGCAGTACTTC. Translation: CASSREPYEQYF. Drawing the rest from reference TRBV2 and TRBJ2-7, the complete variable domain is EPEVTQTPSHQVTQMGQEVILRCVPISNHLYFYWYRQILGQKVEFLVSFYNNEISEKSEIFDDQFSVERPDGSNFTLKIRSTKLEDSAMYFCASSREPYEQYFGPGTRLTVT.

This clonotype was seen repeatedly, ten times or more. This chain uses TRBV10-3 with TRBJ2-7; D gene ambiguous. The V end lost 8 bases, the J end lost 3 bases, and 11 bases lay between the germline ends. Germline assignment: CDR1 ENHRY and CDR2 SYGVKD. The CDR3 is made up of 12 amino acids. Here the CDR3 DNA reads TGTGCCATCCGCGGAAAAGTCTACGAGCAGTACTTC. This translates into CAIRGKVYEQYF.